This TCR beta chain was obtained from a study of vaccination and CD4 T cells after COVID-19 (dated by TCRdb to between 2021 and 2022). As for the study more broadly: In the convalescent cohort there were six males and four females, among whom were two Hispanic individuals, seven Caucasians, two Asians and one multiracial person. Two doses of either the Pfizer-BioNTech BNT162b2 vaccine (n=8) or the Moderna mRNA-1273 vaccine (n=2) were administered to participants. Post-COVID blood samples from convalescent patients were collected a median of around 110 days after diagnosis, with a range of about 35 to 180 days. The time from the second vaccine dose to post-vaccine blood sampling had a median of roughly 79 days and ranged from about 14 to 241 days. The cultures were stimulated with overlapping spike peptide pools from SARS-CoV-2 and from the common cold coronaviruses HCoV-NL63, HCoV-OC43 and HCoV-229E. As controls, cultures received a CEFX viral epitope pool (the positive control), an HIV-1 Nef peptide pool (the negative control), or no peptide at all. The spike-specific CD4+ TCR repertoire was compared before and after mRNA vaccination in 10 to 11 COVID-19 convalescent patients and a handful of infection-naive healthy vaccine recipients. An earlier paper using these donors assessed, at the TCR clonotype level, memory CD4+ T cell crossreactivity between SARS-CoV-2 and common cold coronavirus spike proteins.

Explained via the paper, the treatment or condition label denotes: approximately nine-day PBMC culture with coronavirus spike peptide pools or control peptides (ViraFEST assay). CD4+ T cells from unexposed donors were collected before the COVID-19 pandemic (2011-2018). To expand antigen-specific T cells with peptide pools and then pick out the expanded clonotypes through TCR sequencing, the study relied on the ViraFEST assay. Each well held about 2.2 million PBMCs cultured in IMDM containing approximately 5% human AB serum and 9 to 10 IU/ml IL-2, with approximately 9.2 ug/ml peptide pools added. On days 3 and 7, half of the culture medium was replaced with fresh IL-2-containing medium. After about nine days of culture, CD4+ T cells were isolated by negative selection with the EasySep CD4+ T cell isolation kit. Unexposed donor CD4+ T cells were tested for reactivity to SARS-CoV-2 S and N and four common cold coronavirus spike pools, as cell number allowed. Ficoll-Paque Plus gradient centrifugation was used to isolate PBMCs from whole blood, and the isolated PBMCs were then either used fresh or cryopreserved at -140C. Triplicate wells were generally used for each culture condition. The leukapheresis product for the unexposed donors was obtained through commercial purchase.

CDR1 and CDR2 are drawn from the germline V gene (reference sequence): SEHNR, FQNEAQ. V gives up 5 bases and J gives up 5 bases, and the segment between their germline ends measures 11 bases. The CDR3 runs 13 residues from the cysteine to the phenylalanine. Only CDR3 DNA remains: 39 bases, in frame from the first base. This clonotype was seen more than once but under ten times. Its binding antigen is unknown. Within one base of it there is no much larger clone, and no base qualities were kept. Preparation of the library involved PCR. TCR sequencing of DNA from cultured CD4+ T cells used the Oncomine TCR Beta short-read assay at the Johns Hopkins FTIC core. The QIAamp micro DNA kit was used to extract genomic DNA from the cultured CD4+ T cells. The Oncomine TCR Beta libraries from cultured CD4+ T cells were pooled using unique dual indexes and then sequenced on an Illumina iSeq 100. Under the source paper's analysis protocol: Non-productive sequences were filtered out, and CDR3s that did not start with C, did not end with F or W, or were shorter than 7 amino acids were discarded. The MANAFEST web application identified antigen-specific clonotypes by comparing peptide-stimulated wells against reference wells and other culture wells. For a clone to be called positive, the clone needed an FDR below 0.05, an odds ratio above 5, and a productive frequency above 0.1% in at least two of three replicate wells. A clonotype counted as cross-reactive if it showed significant expansion both in the SARS-CoV-2 spike wells and in at least one common cold coronavirus spike condition. CDR3 homology was assessed with Levenshtein distances (stringdist) and unrooted phylogenetic trees (ape) in R version 3.6.1. TCRdb passed the public sequencing reads through fastp at Q25 and MiXCR, retaining productive beta sequences. Every CDR3 protein is listed once, alongside the most common genes and DNA of its rows. The V and J calls follow TCRdb's processing rather than the paper's. Within this sample are over 9,000 distinct CDR3 sequences, with about 29% of them counted one time only. Approximately 12% of the sample belongs to the ten largest clones.

Results and caveats for the whole study, not just this receptor: The median number of SARS-CoV-2-reactive clonotypes rose from 20 to 25 after infection to 38 after vaccination, but the change was not significant. Of the vaccine-specific clones found in convalescent patients, nearly all (304 of 307) were mono-reactive for SARS-CoV-2 spike instead of being cross-reactive with common cold coronaviruses. In convalescent patients, a median approximately 90% of post-vaccine SARS-CoV-2-reactive clones were detected only after vaccination, suggesting vaccine-specific priming. The number of convalescent patients in the study was relatively small, and the study did not examine early timepoints following natural infection.

This clonotype was obtained from a human donor in good health. The V gene is TRBV7-9 and the J gene is TRBJ2-3; the D gene is unclear. Sequencing used CD4+ T cells from blood, cultured in vitro. The CDR3 protein is CASSRKTRDTQYF. The bases read TGTGCCAGCAGCCGAAAGACACGAGATACGCAGTATTTT.